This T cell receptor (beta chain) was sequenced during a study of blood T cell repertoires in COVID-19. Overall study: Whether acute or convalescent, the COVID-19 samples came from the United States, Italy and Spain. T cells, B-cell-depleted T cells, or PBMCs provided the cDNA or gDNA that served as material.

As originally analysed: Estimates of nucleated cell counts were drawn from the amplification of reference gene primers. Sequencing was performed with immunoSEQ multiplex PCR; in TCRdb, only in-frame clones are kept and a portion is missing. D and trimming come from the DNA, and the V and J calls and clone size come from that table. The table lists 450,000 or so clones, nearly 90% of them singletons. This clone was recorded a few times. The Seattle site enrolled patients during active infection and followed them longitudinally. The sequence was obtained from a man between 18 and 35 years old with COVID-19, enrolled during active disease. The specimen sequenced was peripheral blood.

The CDR3 loop is CASIKRGGNYGYTF. The CDR3 DNA is TGTGCCAGCATTAAAAGGGGGGGCAACTATGGCTACACCTTC. This rearrangement joins TRBV2 to TRBJ1-2; possibly TRBD1 for D (6 bases). Trimming removed 7 bases from V and 2 bases from J, with 14 bases in between. This CDR3 is 14 amino acids long. Germline lookup yields CDR1 SNHLY and CDR2 FYNNEI.